This TCR beta chain derives from a study of blood T cell repertoires in COVID-19. Study as a whole: Acute and convalescent COVID-19 specimens originated in the United States, Italy and Spain. PBMCs, B-cell-depleted T cells, or T cells were the source of the cDNA or gDNA that made up the material.

Per the study methods: Cell counts per sample came from amplifying reference gene primers. Data came from immunoSEQ multiplex PCR; TCRdb stores just in-frame clones and leaves some out. That table gives V, J and clone size, and the DNA gave D and trimming. The table lists about 200,000 clones, approximately 85% of them singletons, with 4.5% to 5% in the top ten. CDR3 size: 14 residues. Germline-derived CDR1 and CDR2 are SGHTA and FQGNSA. The V end was cut by 3 bases, the J end by 0 bases, with 6 bases between. The chain recombines TRBV7-2 with TRBJ1-3; unclear D gene. Material: peripheral blood. The sequence derives from a woman of 80 years or more with acute or convalescent COVID-19. The CDR3 reads CASSFPDSGNTIYF. The DNA of the CDR3 is TGTGCCAGCAGCTTTCCAGACTCTGGAAACACCATATATTTT.